Listed below are T cell receptor beta chains from one sample, sequenced in a study of post-analysis software for immune sequencing data. From the PCR reads, TCRdb called clonotypes with MiXCR, one entry per CDR3 protein. The table has about 200,000 distinct CDR3 sequences, 29% seen once; the top ten hold around 3.2%. Sequencing input: blood. The receptors were sampled from a girl aged 2-17 years with multiple sclerosis. The CDR3 runs from the conserved cysteine through the conserved F or W. Fields, in order: D gene, V gene, J gene, clone size, CDR3 DNA, CDR3 protein. The D gene is left open where the match is weak. Size tells how often a clone was seen (once, few, many) or the class of an expanded clone, and some rows leave it out.

NA,TRBV20-1,TRBJ2-7,NA,TGCAGTGCTGGTATCGGTGAGCAGTACTTC,CSAGIGEQYF
NA,TRBV6-6,TRBJ2-2,NA,TGTGCCAGCAGCCAAAGGGGTTGCGGGGAGCTGTTTTTT,CASSQRGCGELFF
NA,TRBV18,TRBJ1-1,few,TGTGCCAGCTCACCATATTATATAACAGACACTGAAGCTTTCTTT,CASSPYYITDTEAFF
NA,TRBV7-2,TRBJ1-1,NA,TGTGCCAGCAGCCCCCGGAGCCAACGGACACCGAACACTGAAGCTTTCTTT,CASSPRSQRTPNTEAFF
NA,TRBV2,TRBJ1-2,NA,TGTGCCAGCAGTGCACTAAACAGGGAACAAGGCTACATCTTC,CASSALNREQGYIF
NA,TRBV5-1,TRBJ2-2,once,TGCGCCAGCAGCGTATACACCGGGGAGCTGTTTTTT,CASSVYTGELFF
TRBD2,TRBV29-1,TRBJ2-2,NA,TGCAGCGTTGAATCTGGCAGCGGGAGGGCCGTCACCGGGGAGCGGTTTTTT,CSVESGSGRAVTGERFF
NA,TRBV5-1,TRBJ1-1,NA,TGCGCCAGCAGCTCGGAGGTGGACACTGAAGCTTTCTTT,CASSSEVDTEAFF
TRBD2,TRBV28,TRBJ2-7,NA,TGTGCCGGCAGTCCCCGGACTAGCGGGGTCACCTCCTACGAGCAGTACTTC,CAGSPRTSGVTSYEQYF
TRBD2,TRBV5-1,TRBJ2-3,many,TGCGCCAGCAGCTTGCCGACTAGCGCGGCCACAGATACGCAGTATTTT,CASSLPTSAATDTQYF
NA,TRBV5-1,TRBJ2-7,NA,TGCGCCAGCAGCTTGGCAGGGAACATCTACGAGCAGTACTTC,CASSLAGNIYEQYF
TRBD1,TRBV11-2,TRBJ2-7,few,TGTGCCAGCAGCTCCTTGCTCGGGGACAGGGTTTCCTACGAGCAGTACTTC,CASSSLLGDRVSYEQYF
NA,TRBV6-5,TRBJ1-6,many,TGTGCCAGCAGCCAGGACGGATTAAGCTCCTATAATTCACCCCTCCACTTT,CASSQDGLSSYNSPLHF
NA,TRBV5-1,TRBJ2-1,NA,TGCGCCAGCAGTTCTGACGGGGATGGTTGGGAGCAGTTCTTC,CASSSDGDGWEQFF